Listed below are T cell receptor beta chains from one sample, sequenced in a study of OX40 agonist ivuxolimab in advanced cancers. The protocol was immunoSEQ multiplex PCR, while the TCRdb copy is restricted to in-frame clones and leaves out a portion. Of about 100,000 clones listed, less than 95% are singletons. The source was CD4+ or CD8+ T cells sorted from blood, collected in a trial of the OX40 agonist ivuxolimab. The origin of the receptors is an adult with an advanced solid tumor such as melanoma, head and neck, liver or kidney cancer. Each CDR3 is given with its conserved first and last residue.

CDR3 | length | J | V
CSAGQGIYEQYF | 12 | TRBJ2-7 | TRBV29-1
CASSLNREETQYF | 13 | TRBJ2-5 | TRBV7-3
CASSPIGSYNEQFF | 14 | TRBJ2-1 | TRBV9
CTSSQDVAYNEQFF | 14 | TRBJ2-1 | TRBV4-3
CASSFRDRGEAFF | 13 | TRBJ1-1 | TRBV27
CASSLEGQNLNTGELFF | 17 | TRBJ2-2 | TRBV5-1
CASFSWAGGKGNYGYTF | 17 | TRBJ1-2 | TRBV27
CASSVNQGHETQYF | 14 | TRBJ2-5 | TRBV9
CASSSTGNNQPQHF | 14 | TRBJ1-5 | TRBV7-2
CASSPWDRRVEQYF | 14 | TRBJ2-7 | TRBV6-5
CASSEAGSLLTDTQYF | 16 | TRBJ2-3 | TRBV6-1
CASSFELAGAGEQFF | 15 | TRBJ2-1 | TRBV7-6
CASSPLTPTVGNTIYF | 16 | TRBJ1-3 | TRBV7-2
CASSLVAGMNTGELFF | 16 | TRBJ2-2 | TRBV5-4
CASSLVATFSTDTQYF | 16 | TRBJ2-3 | TRBV7-2
CAISGQAGGPTVYNEQFF | 18 | TRBJ2-1 | TRBV10-3
CASSQGGVGTRQYKNIQYF | 19 | TRBJ2-4 | TRBV4-1
CASSLIGGISYGYTF | 15 | TRBJ1-2 | TRBV19
CASSVTVGNYNEQFF | 15 | TRBJ2-1 | TRBV9
CASSPWDRVVDEQYF | 15 | TRBJ2-7 | TRBV27
CASSYSSPNQGDEQFF | 16 | TRBJ2-1 | TRBV6-5
CASSLVYF | 8 | TRBJ1-3 | TRBV5-1
CASSTGQGRTTNEKLFF | 17 | TRBJ1-4 | TRBV19
CASSQPRGLAGGPGNEQFF | 19 | TRBJ2-1 | TRBV7-9
CASSLQGAPSTEAFF | 15 | TRBJ1-1 | TRBV5-1
CASSRQNKGTEAFF | 14 | TRBJ1-1 | TRBV7-3
CASSFMNEQYF | 11 | TRBJ2-7 | TRBV11-2
CASSPLREGSSYNEQFF | 17 | TRBJ2-1 | TRBV18
CASSVGSGQGSYEQYF | 16 | TRBJ2-7 | TRBV2
CASSVSGTSVEQYF | 14 | TRBJ2-7 | TRBV9
CASSLYRDYVNEQFF | 15 | TRBJ2-1 | TRBV28
CASSLDSNSPLHF | 13 | TRBJ1-6 | TRBV7-8
CASSLVQGTAQGQPQHF | 17 | TRBJ1-5 | TRBV7-9
CASSTGYTGELFF | 13 | TRBJ2-2 | TRBV27
CASSSPGGSNQPQHF | 15 | TRBJ1-5 | TRBV28
CAISDQQGYEQYF | 13 | TRBJ2-7 | TRBV10-3
CASSGQGLTSAGYEQYF | 17 | TRBJ2-7 | TRBV11-3